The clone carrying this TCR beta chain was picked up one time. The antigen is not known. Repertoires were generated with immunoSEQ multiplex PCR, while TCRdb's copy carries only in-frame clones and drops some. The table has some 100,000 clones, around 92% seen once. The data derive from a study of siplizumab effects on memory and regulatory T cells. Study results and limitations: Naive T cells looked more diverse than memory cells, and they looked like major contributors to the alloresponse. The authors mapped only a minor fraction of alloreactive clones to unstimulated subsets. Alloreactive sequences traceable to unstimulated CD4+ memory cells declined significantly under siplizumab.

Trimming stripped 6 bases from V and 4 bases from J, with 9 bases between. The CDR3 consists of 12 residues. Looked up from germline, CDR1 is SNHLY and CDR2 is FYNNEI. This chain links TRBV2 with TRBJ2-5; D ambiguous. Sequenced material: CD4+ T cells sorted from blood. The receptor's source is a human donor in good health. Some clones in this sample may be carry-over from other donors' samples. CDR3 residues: CASSNLGETQYF. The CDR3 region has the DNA TGTGCCAGCAGCAACTTAGGAGAGACCCAGTACTTC. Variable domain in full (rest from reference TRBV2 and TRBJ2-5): EPEVTQTPSHQVTQMGQEVILRCVPISNHLYFYWYRQILGQKVEFLVSFYNNEISEKSEIFDDQFSVERPDGSNFTLKIRSTKLEDSAMYFCASSNLGETQYFGPGTRLLVL.